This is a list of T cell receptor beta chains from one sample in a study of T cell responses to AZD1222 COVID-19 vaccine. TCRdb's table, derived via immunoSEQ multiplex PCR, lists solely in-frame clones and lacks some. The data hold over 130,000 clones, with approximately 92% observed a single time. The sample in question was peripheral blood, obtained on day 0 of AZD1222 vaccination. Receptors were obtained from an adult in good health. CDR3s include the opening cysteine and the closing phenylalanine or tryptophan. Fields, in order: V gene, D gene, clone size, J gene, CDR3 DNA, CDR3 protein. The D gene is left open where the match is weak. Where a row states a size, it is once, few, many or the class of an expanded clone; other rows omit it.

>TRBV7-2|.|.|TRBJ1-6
TGTGCCAGCAGCTTGGTCCCTGGGGGTAATTCACCCCTCCACTTT
CASSLVPGGNSPLHF
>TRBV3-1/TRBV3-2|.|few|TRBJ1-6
TGTGCCAGCAGCCCGCAGTTCTATAATTCACCCCTCCACTTT
CASSPQFYNSPLHF
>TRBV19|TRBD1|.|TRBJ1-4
TGTGCCAGTAGTCAACAGGGGTCGGGTGAAAAACTGTTTTTT
CASSQQGSGEKLFF
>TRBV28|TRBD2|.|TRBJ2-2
TGTGCCAGCAGTTTAGTCGGGACTACAAACACCGGGGAGCTGTTTTTT
CASSLVGTTNTGELFF
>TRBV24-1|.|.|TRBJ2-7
TGTGCCACCAGTCCGTGGGGAGACGAGCAGTACTTC
CATSPWGDEQYF
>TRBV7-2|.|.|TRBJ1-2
TGTGCCAGCAGCAAACAGGGTTTTGGTGGCTACACCTTC
CASSKQGFGGYTF
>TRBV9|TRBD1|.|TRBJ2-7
TGTGCCAGCAGCGCCGGGACAGGGGATCGGGAGCAGTACTTC
CASSAGTGDREQYF
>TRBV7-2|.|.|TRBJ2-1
TGTGCCAGCAGCTTAACTAGAGACCACTACAATGAGCAGTTCTTC
CASSLTRDHYNEQFF
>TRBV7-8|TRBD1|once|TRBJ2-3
TGTGCCAGCAGCCCCCGGGACAGGGACACAGATACGCAGTATTTT
CASSPRDRDTDTQYF
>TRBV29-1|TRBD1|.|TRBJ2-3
TGCAGCGCAGACCCGACCGGACAGGGTGAAGATACGCAGTATTTT
CSADPTGQGEDTQYF
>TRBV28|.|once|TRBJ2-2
TGTGCCAGCAGCCCGAGTAACACCGGGGAGCTGTTTTTT
CASSPSNTGELFF
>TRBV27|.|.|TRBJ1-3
TGTGCCAGCAGTAAATACGACACTATCGGTATCGGAAACACCATATATTTT
CASSKYDTIGIGNTIYF
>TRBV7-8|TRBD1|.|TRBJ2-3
TGTGCCAGCAGCTCGCGGACAGGGCTGGATACGCAGTATTTT
CASSSRTGLDTQYF
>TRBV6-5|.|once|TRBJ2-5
TGTGCCAGCAGTTACACTCTGGGAGAGACCCAGTACTTC
CASSYTLGETQYF
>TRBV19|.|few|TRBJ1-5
TGTGCCAGTAGTATAGGAAGGGCAGCTCAACAGCCCCAGCATTTT
CASSIGRAAQQPQHF
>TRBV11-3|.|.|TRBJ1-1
TGTGCCAGCAGCCATGATGGGGCCGGTGAAGCTTTCTTT
CASSHDGAGEAFF
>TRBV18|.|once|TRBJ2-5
TGTGCCAGCTCACCCAAACGAGAGACCCAGTACTTC
CASSPKRETQYF
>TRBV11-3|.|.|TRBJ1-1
TGTGCCAGCAGCTTCGAGATGAACACTGAAGCTTTCTTT
CASSFEMNTEAFF
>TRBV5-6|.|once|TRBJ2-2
TGTGCCAGCAGCTTGCGGTCTTGGGGGAACACCGGGGAGCTGTTTTTT
CASSLRSWGNTGELFF
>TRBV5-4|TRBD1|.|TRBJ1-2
TGTGCCAGCAGCTCGGAGGCAGGGGGCGTTCGGAGAAACTATGGCTACACCTTC
CASSSEAGGVRRNYGYTF
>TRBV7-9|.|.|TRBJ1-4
TGTGCCAGCAGCTTAGGAGGCGGAATTAATGAAAAACTGTTTTTT
CASSLGGGINEKLFF
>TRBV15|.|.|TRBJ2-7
TGTGCCACCAGCAGAGACGCCCTAGCTAGCGAGCAGTACTTC
CATSRDALASEQYF
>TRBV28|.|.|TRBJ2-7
TGTGCCAGCAGTTTTGGCACTACCTACGAGCAGTACTTC
CASSFGTTYEQYF
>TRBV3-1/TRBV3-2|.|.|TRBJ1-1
TGTGCCAGCAGCCAAGTTCTGTGGAACACTGAAGCTTTCTTT
CASSQVLWNTEAFF
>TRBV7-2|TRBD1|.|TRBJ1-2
TGTGCCAGCAGCTTACCAGGGGGCCCTACCCGTGGCTACACCTTC
CASSLPGGPTRGYTF
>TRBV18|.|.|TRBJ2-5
TGTGCCAGCTCACCACTTGTCGAAGGGGGGGCGGAGACCCAGTACTTC
CASSPLVEGGAETQYF
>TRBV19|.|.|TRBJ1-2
TGTGCCAGTAGTACCCAGACAGGCGGGAACTATGGCTACACCTTC
CASSTQTGGNYGYTF
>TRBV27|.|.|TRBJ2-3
TGTGCCAGCAGAAGACAAGGAGGAGATACGCAGTATTTT
CASRRQGGDTQYF
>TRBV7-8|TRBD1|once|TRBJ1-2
TGTGCCAGCAGCTTAGAAATCTCCGGGACAGGGGGCCGTGGCTACACCTTC
CASSLEISGTGGRGYTF
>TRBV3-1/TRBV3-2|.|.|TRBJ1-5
TGTGCCAGCAGCCGTCGGGTGGACAATCAGCCCCAGCATTTT
CASSRRVDNQPQHF
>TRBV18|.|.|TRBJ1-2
TGTGCCAGCTCACCGGGCCAGGGTAATTATGGCTACACCTTC
CASSPGQGNYGYTF
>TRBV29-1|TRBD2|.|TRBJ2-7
TGCAGCGTTTTGAGGGAGGGCCTTAAGACCCGCTACGAGCAGTACTTC
CSVLREGLKTRYEQYF
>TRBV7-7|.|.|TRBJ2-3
TGTGCTAGCAGAGAGGGGTTGCCAGATACGCAGTATTTT
CASREGLPDTQYF
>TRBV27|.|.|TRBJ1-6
TGTGCCAGCAGTTTGGGGGGGGTCTATAATTCACCCCTCCACTTT
CASSLGGVYNSPLHF
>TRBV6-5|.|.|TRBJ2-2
TGTGCCAGCAGTTACCGACAGGGACTGGGCACCGGGGAGCTGTTTTTT
CASSYRQGLGTGELFF
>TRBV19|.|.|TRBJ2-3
TGTGCCAGTAGTATCTCCAGGGGACTGACAGATACGCAGTATTTT
CASSISRGLTDTQYF
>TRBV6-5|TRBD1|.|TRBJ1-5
TGTGCCAGCAGTTACGGGGGACAGGGGGGGCAGCCCCAGCATTTT
CASSYGGQGGQPQHF
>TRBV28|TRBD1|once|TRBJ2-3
TGTGCCAGCAGTCAGACAGGGGGCGGAAGCACAGATACGCAGTATTTT
CASSQTGGGSTDTQYF
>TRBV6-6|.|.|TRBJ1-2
TGTGCCAGCAGTTACATTCCGGTAGAGGACGGCTACACCTTC
CASSYIPVEDGYTF
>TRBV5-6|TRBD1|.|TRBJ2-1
TGTGCCAGCTTGAAGGGGGCCCGGAATGAGCAGTTCTTC
CASLKGARNEQFF
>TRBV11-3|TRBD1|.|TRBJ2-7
TGTGCCAGCAGCCTACAGGGGGCTCGGGAGCAGTACTTC
CASSLQGAREQYF
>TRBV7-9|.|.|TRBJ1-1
TGTGCCAGCAGCTTACGGGCGACTGAAGCTTTCTTT
CASSLRATEAFF
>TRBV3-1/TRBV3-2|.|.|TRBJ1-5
TGTGCCAGCAGCCTTGGGCGTGGCAATCAGCCCCAGCATTTT
CASSLGRGNQPQHF
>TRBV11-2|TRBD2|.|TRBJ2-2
TGTGCCAGCAGCTTAGATGGTCGAGACTGGACTAGCGGGCGGGGGAAGCTGTTTTTT
CASSLDGRDWTSGRGKLFF
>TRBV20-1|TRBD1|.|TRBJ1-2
TGCAGTGCTAGTAGAGGACAGGGATCCTATGGCTACACCTTC
CSASRGQGSYGYTF
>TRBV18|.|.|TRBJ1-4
TGTGCCAGCTCACCGAGGACGGCAACTAATGAAAAACTGTTTTTT
CASSPRTATNEKLFF